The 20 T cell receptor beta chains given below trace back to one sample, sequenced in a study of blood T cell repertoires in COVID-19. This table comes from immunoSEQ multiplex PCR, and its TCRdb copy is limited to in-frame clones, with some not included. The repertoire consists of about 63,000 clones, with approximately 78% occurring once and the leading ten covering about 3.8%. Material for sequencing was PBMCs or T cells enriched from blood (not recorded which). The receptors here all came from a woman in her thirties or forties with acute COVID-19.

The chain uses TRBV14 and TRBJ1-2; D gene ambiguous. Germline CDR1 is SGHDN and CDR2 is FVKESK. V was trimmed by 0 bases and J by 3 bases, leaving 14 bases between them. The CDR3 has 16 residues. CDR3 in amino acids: CASSQDQVPFYYGYTF. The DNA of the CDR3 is TGTGCCAGCAGCCAAGATCAGGTGCCCTTCTACTATGGCTACACCTTC.

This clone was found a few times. The CDR3, as DNA: TGTGCCAGCAGTTACTCACGATGGAGGACTGAAGCTTTCTTT. Its protein product is CASSYSRWRTEAFF. The rearrangement links TRBV6-5 to TRBJ1-1; D is undetermined. The CDR3 sequence is 14 residues long. From germline, CDR1 is MNHEY and CDR2 SVGAGI. V lost 0 bases and J 5 bases, leaving 10 bases between the germline ends.

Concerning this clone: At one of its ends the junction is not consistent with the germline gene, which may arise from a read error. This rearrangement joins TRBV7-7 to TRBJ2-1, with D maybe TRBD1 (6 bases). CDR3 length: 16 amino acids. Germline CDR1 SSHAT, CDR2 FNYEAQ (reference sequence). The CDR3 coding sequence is TGTGCTAGCAGCTTAGCGCCAGGGGAAGCCTACAATGAGCAGTTCTTC. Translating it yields CASSLAPGEAYNEQFF.

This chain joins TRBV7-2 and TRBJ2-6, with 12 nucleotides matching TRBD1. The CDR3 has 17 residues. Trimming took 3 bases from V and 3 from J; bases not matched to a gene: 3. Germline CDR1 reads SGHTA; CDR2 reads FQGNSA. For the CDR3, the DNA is TGTGCCAGCAGCTTGGGACAGGGGGCGTTTGGGGCCAACGTCCTGACTTTC. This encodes CASSLGQGAFGANVLTF.

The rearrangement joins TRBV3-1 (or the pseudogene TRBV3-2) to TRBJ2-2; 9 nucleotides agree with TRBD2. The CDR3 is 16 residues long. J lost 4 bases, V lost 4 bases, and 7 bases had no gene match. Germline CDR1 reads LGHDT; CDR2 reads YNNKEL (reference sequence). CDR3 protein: CASSPHSGSVTGELFF. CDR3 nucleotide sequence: TGTGCCAGCAGCCCTCATAGCGGGAGCGTCACCGGGGAGCTGTTTTTT.

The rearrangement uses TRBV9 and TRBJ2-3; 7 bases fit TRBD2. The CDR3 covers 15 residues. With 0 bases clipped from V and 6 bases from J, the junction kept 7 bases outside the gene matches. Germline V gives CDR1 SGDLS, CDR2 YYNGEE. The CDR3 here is CASSVETGGGDTQYF. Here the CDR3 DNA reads TGTGCCAGCAGCGTAGAGACGGGAGGAGGGGATACGCAGTATTTT.

CDR3 protein: CASSPLPRTGQNAFNEQFF. As DNA, the CDR3 is TGTGCCAGCAGTCCACTACCTCGGACAGGGCAGAATGCGTTCAATGAGCAGTTCTTC. V and J are TRBV28 and TRBJ2-1; TRBD1 matches at 8 bases. The CDR3 consists of 19 residues. CDR1 is MDHEN, CDR2 SYDVKM, per germline. V was clipped by 5 bases and J by 6 bases; unmatched bases: 21. Full variable domain (remainder filled in from reference TRBV28 and TRBJ2-1): DVKVTQSSRYLVKRTGEKVFLECVQDMDHENMFWYRQDPGLGLRLIYFSYDVKMKEKGDIPEGYSVSREKKERFSLILESASTNQTSMYLCASSPLPRTGQNAFNEQFFGPGTRLTVL.

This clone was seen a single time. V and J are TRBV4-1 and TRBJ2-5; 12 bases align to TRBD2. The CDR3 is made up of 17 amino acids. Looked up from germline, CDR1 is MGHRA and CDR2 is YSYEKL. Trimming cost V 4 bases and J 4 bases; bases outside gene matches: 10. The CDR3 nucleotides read TGCGCCAGCAGCCGCCTTTTACCGGGACTAGCGGGAGAGACCCAGTACTTC. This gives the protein CASSRLLPGLAGETQYF.

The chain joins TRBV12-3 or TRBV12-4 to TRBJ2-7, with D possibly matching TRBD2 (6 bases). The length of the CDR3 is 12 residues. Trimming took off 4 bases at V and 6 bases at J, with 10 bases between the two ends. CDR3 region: CASSYAGFEQYF. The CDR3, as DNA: TGTGCCAGCAGTTATGCGGGGTTCGAGCAGTACTTC.

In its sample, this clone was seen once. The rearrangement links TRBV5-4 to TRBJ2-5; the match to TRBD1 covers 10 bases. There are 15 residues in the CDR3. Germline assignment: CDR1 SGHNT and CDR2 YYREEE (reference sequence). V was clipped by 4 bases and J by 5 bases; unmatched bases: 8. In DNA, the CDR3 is TGTGCCAGCAGCCTCCCGACAGGGGGCAGGGAGACCCAGTACTTC. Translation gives CASSLPTGGRETQYF.

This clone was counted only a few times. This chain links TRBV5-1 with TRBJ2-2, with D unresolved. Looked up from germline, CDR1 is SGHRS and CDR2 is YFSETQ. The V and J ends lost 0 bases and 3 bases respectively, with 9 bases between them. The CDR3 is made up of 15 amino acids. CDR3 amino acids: CASSLDAVDTGELFF. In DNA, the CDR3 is TGCGCCAGCAGCTTGGATGCGGTAGACACCGGGGAGCTGTTTTTT.

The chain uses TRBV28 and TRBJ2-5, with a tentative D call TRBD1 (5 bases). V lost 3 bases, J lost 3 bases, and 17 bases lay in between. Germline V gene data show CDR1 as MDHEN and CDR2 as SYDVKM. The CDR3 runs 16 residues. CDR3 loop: CASSFPPGFGEETQYF. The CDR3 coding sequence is TGTGCCAGCAGTTTTCCCCCAGGGTTTGGGGAAGAGACCCAGTACTTC.

Written as DNA, the CDR3 is TGTGCCAGCAGCTTACAGGGTCGATCCCTCCACTTT. It codes for CASSLQGRSLHF. The chain joins TRBV5-5 to TRBJ1-6; perhaps TRBD1 as D (6 bases). Looked up from germline, CDR1 is SGHKS and CDR2 is YYEKEE (reference sequence). The CDR3 has 12 residues. V was shortened by 2 bases and J by 14 bases, with 11 bases between the two germline ends.

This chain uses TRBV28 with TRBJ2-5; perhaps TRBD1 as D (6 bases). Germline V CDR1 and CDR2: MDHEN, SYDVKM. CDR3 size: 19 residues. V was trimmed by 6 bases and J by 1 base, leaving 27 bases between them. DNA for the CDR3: TGTGCCAGCAGCTACCCCCTCGACCCCGCGACAGGAGTCCAAGAGACCCAGTACTTC. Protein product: CASSYPLDPATGVQETQYF.

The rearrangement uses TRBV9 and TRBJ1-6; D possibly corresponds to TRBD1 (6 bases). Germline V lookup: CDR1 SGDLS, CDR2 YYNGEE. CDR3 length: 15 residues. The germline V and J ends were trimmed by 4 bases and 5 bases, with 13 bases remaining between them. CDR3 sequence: CASSYDRWNNSPLHF. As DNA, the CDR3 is TGTGCCAGCAGCTATGACAGGTGGAATAATTCACCCCTCCACTTT.

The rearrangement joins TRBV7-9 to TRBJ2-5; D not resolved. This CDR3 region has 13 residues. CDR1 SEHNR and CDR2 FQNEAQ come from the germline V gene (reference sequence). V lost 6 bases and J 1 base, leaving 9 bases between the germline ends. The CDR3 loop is CASRRQSQETQYF. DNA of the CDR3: TGTGCCAGCAGACGACAAAGCCAAGAGACCCAGTACTTC.

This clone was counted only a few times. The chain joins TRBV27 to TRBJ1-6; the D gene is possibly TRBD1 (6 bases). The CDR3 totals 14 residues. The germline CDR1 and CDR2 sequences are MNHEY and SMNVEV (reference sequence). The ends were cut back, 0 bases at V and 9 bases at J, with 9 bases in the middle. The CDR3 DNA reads TGTGCCAGCAGTTTATCAGGGGGTGGTTCACCCCTCCACTTT. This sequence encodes CASSLSGGGSPLHF.

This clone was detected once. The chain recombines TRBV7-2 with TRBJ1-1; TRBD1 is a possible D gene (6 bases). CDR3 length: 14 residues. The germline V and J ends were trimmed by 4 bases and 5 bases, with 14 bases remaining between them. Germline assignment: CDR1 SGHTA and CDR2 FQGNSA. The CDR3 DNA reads TGTGCCAGCAGCTCCTACAGGGTCGGAACTGAAGCTTTCTTT. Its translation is CASSSYRVGTEAFF.

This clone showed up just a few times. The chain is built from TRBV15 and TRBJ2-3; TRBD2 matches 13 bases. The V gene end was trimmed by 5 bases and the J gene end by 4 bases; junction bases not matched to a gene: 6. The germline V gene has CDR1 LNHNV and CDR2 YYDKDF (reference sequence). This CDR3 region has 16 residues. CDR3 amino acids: CATSARLAGGSDTQYF. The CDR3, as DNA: TGTGCCACCAGCGCTCGACTAGCGGGGGGCTCAGATACGCAGTATTTT.

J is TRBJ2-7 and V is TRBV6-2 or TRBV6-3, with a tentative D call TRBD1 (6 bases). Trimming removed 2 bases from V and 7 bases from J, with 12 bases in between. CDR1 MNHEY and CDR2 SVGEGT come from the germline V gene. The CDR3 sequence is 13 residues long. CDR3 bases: TGTGCCAGCAGTTACGGGGCAGGGGTTGAGCAGTACGTC. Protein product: CASSYGAGVEQYV.